The rows below give T cell receptor beta chains drawn from one sample of a study of cytomegalovirus exposure and HLA in healthy donors. Profiled with immunoSEQ multiplex PCR; TCRdb holds only in-frame clones, not every one. The table lists some 140,000 clones, 73% of them singletons. The sample consisted of PBMCs. These receptors all come from a woman between 40 and 55 years old in good health and CMV-seronegative. Each CDR3 is given with its conserved first and last residue. Fields, in order: J gene, clone size, V gene, D gene, CDR3 DNA, CDR3 protein. A D gene is named only where the DNA matches it firmly. Size tells how often a clone was seen (once, few, many) or the class of an expanded clone, and some rows leave it out.

J gene: TRBJ1-4; clone size: .; V gene: TRBV19; D gene: TRBD1; CDR3 DNA: TGTGCCAGTAACTACAGGGGGGCGCGTGAAAAACTGTTTTTT; CDR3 protein: CASNYRGAREKLFF
J gene: TRBJ1-1; clone size: few; V gene: TRBV2; D gene: .; CDR3 DNA: TGTGCCAGCAGTGAGACAGGCTACACTGAAGCTTTCTTT; CDR3 protein: CASSETGYTEAFF
J gene: TRBJ2-1; clone size: .; V gene: TRBV2; D gene: .; CDR3 DNA: TGTGCCAGCAGGGTTGGGCGGGCCGGTGAGCAGTTCTTC; CDR3 protein: CASRVGRAGEQFF
J gene: TRBJ2-2; clone size: .; V gene: TRBV18; D gene: .; CDR3 DNA: TGTGCCAGCTCATCTAGGACTAAAATGAACACCGGGGAGCTGTTTTTT; CDR3 protein: CASSSRTKMNTGELFF
J gene: TRBJ2-2; clone size: .; V gene: TRBV5-4; D gene: TRBD2; CDR3 DNA: TGTGCCAGCAGCCCCGGGACTAGCTTTGCAGGGGAGCTGTTTTTT; CDR3 protein: CASSPGTSFAGELFF
J gene: TRBJ2-5; clone size: .; V gene: TRBV5-6; D gene: .; CDR3 DNA: TGTGCCAGCAGACCCGTAGCCGGAGAGACCCAGTACTTC; CDR3 protein: CASRPVAGETQYF
J gene: TRBJ1-1; clone size: .; V gene: TRBV21-1; D gene: .; CDR3 DNA: TGTGCCAGCAGCCAGGACAGGGCGGCAGGGGCTTTCTTT; CDR3 protein: CASSQDRAAGAFF
J gene: TRBJ2-7; clone size: .; V gene: TRBV7-2; D gene: TRBD1; CDR3 DNA: TGTGCCAGCAGAACGGACAGGGGCGGCTACGAGCAGTACTTC; CDR3 protein: CASRTDRGGYEQYF
J gene: TRBJ2-3; clone size: .; V gene: TRBV11-2; D gene: TRBD1; CDR3 DNA: TGTGCCAGCAGCTACGAAAAGAGAACCGGGACAGGGGGCGTGAATACGCAGTATTTT; CDR3 protein: CASSYEKRTGTGGVNTQYF
J gene: TRBJ2-3; clone size: .; V gene: TRBV7-3; D gene: .; CDR3 DNA: TGTGCCAGCAGCTTAAATCGTCCGGGGTTCAGCACAGATACGCAGTATTTT; CDR3 protein: CASSLNRPGFSTDTQYF
J gene: TRBJ2-1; clone size: .; V gene: TRBV27; D gene: TRBD1; CDR3 DNA: TGTGCCAGCAGTCAGGGACAGGGGACGTACAATGAGCAGTTCTTC; CDR3 protein: CASSQGQGTYNEQFF
J gene: TRBJ2-3; clone size: .; V gene: TRBV7-8; D gene: TRBD1; CDR3 DNA: TGTGCCAGCAGCCCAGGGACAGGATTCTTGGGTCGGGCGCAGTATTTT; CDR3 protein: CASSPGTGFLGRAQYF
J gene: TRBJ1-2; clone size: .; V gene: TRBV10-2; D gene: TRBD1; CDR3 DNA: TGCGCCAGCAGAGGGACAGGGGACTATGGCTACACCTTC; CDR3 protein: CASRGTGDYGYTF
J gene: TRBJ1-1; clone size: .; V gene: TRBV6-6; D gene: TRBD1; CDR3 DNA: TGTGCCAGCAGTGGGGACAGGAGCATGAACACTGAAGCTTTCTTT; CDR3 protein: CASSGDRSMNTEAFF
J gene: TRBJ1-1; clone size: .; V gene: TRBV5-4; D gene: TRBD1; CDR3 DNA: TGTGCCAGCAGCTTGGAGGGGGCTAAGACTGAAGCTTTCTTT; CDR3 protein: CASSLEGAKTEAFF
J gene: TRBJ2-3; clone size: .; V gene: TRBV13; D gene: .; CDR3 DNA: TGTGCCAGCAGCTTAGTCAGGGGAGATACGCAGTATTTT; CDR3 protein: CASSLVRGDTQYF
J gene: TRBJ1-1; clone size: .; V gene: TRBV7-2; D gene: TRBD1; CDR3 DNA: TGTGCCAGCAGTTTAGACTCCAGGGGGTTCACTGAAGCTTTCTTT; CDR3 protein: CASSLDSRGFTEAFF
J gene: TRBJ2-4; clone size: .; V gene: TRBV2; D gene: TRBD1; CDR3 DNA: TGTGCCAGCAGTTCAGGGGGAGCCAAAAACATTCAGTACTTC; CDR3 protein: CASSSGGAKNIQYF
J gene: TRBJ1-1; clone size: few; V gene: TRBV5-1; D gene: TRBD1; CDR3 DNA: TGCGCCAGCAGCTTGGGACAGGGCCTTGAAGCTTTCTTT; CDR3 protein: CASSLGQGLEAFF
J gene: TRBJ1-2; clone size: .; V gene: TRBV4-1; D gene: .; CDR3 DNA: TGCGCCAGCAGCCAAGATCTTTTTGACGCAAGGAGCTATGGCTACACCTTC; CDR3 protein: CASSQDLFDARSYGYTF
J gene: TRBJ1-2; clone size: once; V gene: TRBV19; D gene: .; CDR3 DNA: TGTGCCAGTAGTATGAGGGACAAAGCTAACTATGGCTACACCTTC; CDR3 protein: CASSMRDKANYGYTF
J gene: TRBJ1-6; clone size: .; V gene: TRBV28; D gene: TRBD1; CDR3 DNA: TGTGCCAGCATTCGACAGGGGCGGAATTCACCCCTCCACTTT; CDR3 protein: CASIRQGRNSPLHF
J gene: TRBJ2-3; clone size: .; V gene: TRBV5-1; D gene: TRBD1; CDR3 DNA: TGCGCCAGCAGGATAATTTACAGGGGGCAAGGCACAGATACGCAGTATTTT; CDR3 protein: CASRIIYRGQGTDTQYF
J gene: TRBJ1-5; clone size: .; V gene: TRBV28; D gene: .; CDR3 DNA: TGTGCCAGCAGTTTATTGGGCGGTGGGGGCAACAATCAGCCCCAGCATTTT; CDR3 protein: CASSLLGGGGNNQPQHF
J gene: TRBJ1-1; clone size: .; V gene: TRBV9; D gene: TRBD1; CDR3 DNA: TGTGCCAGCAGCTCATCCACAGGGGGCTGGGGCACTGAAGCTTTCTTT; CDR3 protein: CASSSSTGGWGTEAFF
J gene: TRBJ2-5; clone size: .; V gene: TRBV28; D gene: .; CDR3 DNA: TGTGCCAGCAGTACCATCACAGGGACCACGGGGAAAGAGACCCAGTACTTC; CDR3 protein: CASSTITGTTGKETQYF
J gene: TRBJ2-2; clone size: .; V gene: TRBV18; D gene: .; CDR3 DNA: TGTGCCAGCTCACCAAGGTGGGAGACGAACACCGGGGAGCTGTTTTTT; CDR3 protein: CASSPRWETNTGELFF
J gene: TRBJ2-3; clone size: .; V gene: TRBV6-1; D gene: .; CDR3 DNA: TGTGCCAGCAGCGATGGGGTCCAACGGGGAGATACGCAGTATTTT; CDR3 protein: CASSDGVQRGDTQYF
J gene: TRBJ2-2; clone size: .; V gene: TRBV7-3; D gene: .; CDR3 DNA: TGTGCCAGCAGCCCCAGCGGGTTTAACACCGGGGAGCTGTTTTTT; CDR3 protein: CASSPSGFNTGELFF
J gene: TRBJ2-1; clone size: many; V gene: TRBV6-5; D gene: TRBD1; CDR3 DNA: TGTGCCAGCAGTTACTCGGGACAGGGGGCGCGAAATGAGCAGTTCTTC; CDR3 protein: CASSYSGQGARNEQFF
J gene: TRBJ2-3; clone size: .; V gene: TRBV19; D gene: TRBD2; CDR3 DNA: TGTGCCAGTACCCGGGGTCTTAGCGGGGGGACGGATACGCAGTATTTT; CDR3 protein: CASTRGLSGGTDTQYF
J gene: TRBJ2-7; clone size: few; V gene: TRBV10-3; D gene: TRBD1; CDR3 DNA: TGTGCAATCATGGGACAGGGTGATCAGAACGAGCAGTACTTC; CDR3 protein: CAIMGQGDQNEQYF
J gene: TRBJ1-1; clone size: few; V gene: TRBV4-1; D gene: TRBD1; CDR3 DNA: TGCGCCAGCAGCCAACTTGGACAGGGAGGGTTCACTGAAGCTTTCTTT; CDR3 protein: CASSQLGQGGFTEAFF
J gene: TRBJ1-5; clone size: once; V gene: TRBV28; D gene: .; CDR3 DNA: TGTGCCAGCAGTTTACTCAGGAATCAGCCCCAGCATTTT; CDR3 protein: CASSLLRNQPQHF
J gene: TRBJ1-1; clone size: .; V gene: TRBV7-9; D gene: .; CDR3 DNA: TGTGCCAGCAGCCCAGGTATGGGGACAATGAACACTGAAGCTTTCTTT; CDR3 protein: CASSPGMGTMNTEAFF
J gene: TRBJ2-1; clone size: once; V gene: TRBV7-2; D gene: TRBD2; CDR3 DNA: TGTGCCAGCATCACCGGAAAGCGGGGGGGCGGTGGGACCTACAATGAGCAGTTCTTC; CDR3 protein: CASITGKRGGGGTYNEQFF
J gene: TRBJ1-2; clone size: .; V gene: TRBV7-9; D gene: TRBD1; CDR3 DNA: TGTGCCAGCAGCTTAAACAGGGGGCGCATGGATGGCTACACCTTC; CDR3 protein: CASSLNRGRMDGYTF
J gene: TRBJ1-1; clone size: once; V gene: TRBV19; D gene: .; CDR3 DNA: TGTGCCAGTCAACCCCAGGGACAAAGCCTGAACACTGAAGCTTTCTTT; CDR3 protein: CASQPQGQSLNTEAFF
J gene: TRBJ1-6; clone size: .; V gene: TRBV7-6; D gene: .; CDR3 DNA: TGTGCCAGCAGCCCCATGGTACAGGGAAACTATAATTCACCCCTCCACTTT; CDR3 protein: CASSPMVQGNYNSPLHF
J gene: TRBJ2-7; clone size: .; V gene: TRBV2; D gene: TRBD1; CDR3 DNA: TGTGCCAGCAGTGTCAACCGACAGGGAAGGAGTGACGAGCAGTACTTC; CDR3 protein: CASSVNRQGRSDEQYF